The text below deals with one T cell receptor beta chain. This clone appeared once. It has no known antigen specificity. No qualities accompany the bases; no much larger clone lies one base away. The entry originates in a study of blood T cell repertoires in COVID-19 (dated by TCRdb to 2019 to 2021). With respect to the entire study: Collaborator samples came from the United States, Italy and Spain and covered acute and convalescent phases of COVID-19. The material from the prospective study consisted of cDNA or gDNA derived from T cells, B-cell-depleted T cells, or PBMCs. Deeply sampled blood TCRbeta repertoires from subjects exposed to, actively infected with, or recovered from COVID-19 were included in the dataset. The repertoires were made available in a free public database intended to serve as a resource for research on the immune response to SARS-CoV-2. The samples were drawn from two sources: the first 160 participants of the ongoing ImmuneRACE study, and 950 to 1,500 subjects contributed by 6 global collaborators. A de-identified subject ID, COVID-19 status, age in years and sex were almost always included in the sample metadata. HLA class I and class II types, where available, came from metadata supplied by the sample provider rather than from assay-based typing.

Study-level results and caveats: Clinical and demographic metadata were provided uncurated, with the amount varying by source and participant.

The collaborating institutions used their own protocols to collect whole blood in K2EDTA tubes. For TCRbeta analysis, collaborators shipped samples in one of three forms: frozen whole blood, isolated PBMCs, or DNA extracted from either of those sample types. TCRbeta CDR3 regions were amplified from genomic DNA by means of the immunoSEQ Assay, a bias-controlled multiplex PCR. In the paper's pipeline: Nucleated cell counts per sample were estimated from amplification of reference gene primers within the assay. To quantify the absolute abundance of each unique TCRbeta CDR3 rearrangement, sequence reads were collapsed and filtered. For each sample, productive Simpson clonality was calculated as the square root of Simpson's diversity index across productive rearrangements. Entries here come from immuneACCESS through TCRdb and include only in-frame sequences with V and J called. Some clones fail to appear in such tables; in the studies checked, an unresolved V gene covers under half of the shortfall, and the cause of the remainder is unknown. The V and J calls and clone size were taken over from that table, and D and trimming were inferred from the DNA. The sample has roughly 90,000 clones on record, roughly 84% of them singletons. The ten largest clones capture around an eighth of the sample.

Trimming takes 4 bases off V and 2 bases off J; junction bases not matched to a gene: 11. The CDR3 numbers 17 residues from cysteine through phenylalanine. The entry retains the CDR3 DNA only, 51 bases that are in frame from base 1. Based on the germline V gene (reference sequence), the CDR1 and CDR2 sequences are LGHDT and YNNKEL. The chain employs TRBV3-1 (or the pseudogene TRBV3-2) and TRBJ2-7, and TRBD1 matches 10 of the central bases. Specimen: peripheral blood. The origin of this receptor is a human donor in a cohort sampled during active COVID-19. The bases are TGTGCCAGCAGCCCTCCGACAGGGGGCTATGGGCCCTACGAGCAGTACTTC. This encodes CASSPPTGGYGPYEQYF.